The rows below give T cell receptor beta chains drawn from one sample of a study of T cell responses to AZD1222 COVID-19 vaccine. Profiling relied on immunoSEQ multiplex PCR, and the TCRdb table lists in-frame clones only, not all of them. The repertoire holds about 100,000 clones, with roughly nine tenths as singletons. The input for sequencing was peripheral blood, taken on day 0 of AZD1222 vaccination. Source of these receptors: an adult in good health. CDR3s include the opening cysteine and the closing phenylalanine or tryptophan.

length	J	V	CDR3
10	TRBJ1-1	TRBV28	CASSFHGAFF
16	TRBJ1-2	TRBV5-1	CASSLGRAEANYGYTF
14	TRBJ2-7	TRBV29-1	CSAVPGQGSYEQYF
15	TRBJ2-2	TRBV10-3	CAISRDSRGTGELFF
14	TRBJ2-1	TRBV28	CASTRLEVYNEQFF
15	TRBJ2-2	TRBV12-5	CASGLVTGGTGELFF
13	TRBJ2-1	TRBV7-9	CASSRPPGNEQFF
16	TRBJ2-1	TRBV2	CASLPRDHSLNNEQFF
14	TRBJ2-7	TRBV19	CASSIAGLGYEQYF
15	TRBJ1-4	TRBV7-3	CASPLRTGVCEKLFF
17	TRBJ1-5	TRBV24-1	CATSDSRTGPLNQPQHF
18	TRBJ1-4	TRBV7-9	CASSLKGAVQGRNEKLFF
16	TRBJ2-1	TRBV13	CASSLAKAAVLNEQFF
15	TRBJ2-3	TRBV19	CASSPPGGVSDTQYF
16	TRBJ2-3	TRBV5-1	CASSLSEFSSTDTQYF
17	TRBJ2-1	TRBV5-1	CASSLGPRDLSYNEQFF
14	TRBJ1-6	TRBV5-5	CASSNTVFNSPLHF
14	TRBJ2-7	TRBV7-9	CASSSRTGFYEQYF
13	TRBJ2-7	TRBV6-5	CASSRTKAYEQYF
18	TRBJ1-5	TRBV4-1	CASSQAPDSTFANQPQHF
15	TRBJ2-3	TRBV10-1	CASSEPQLPADTQYF
18	TRBJ2-5	TRBV5-4	CASSLSFLASGAGETQYF
16	TRBJ2-1	TRBV4-3	CASSHLGTSGSHEQFF
12	TRBJ2-1	TRBV18	CASSPRLEEQFF
16	TRBJ2-6	TRBV23-1	CASSPPTGSGANVLTF
14	TRBJ2-5	TRBV7-9	CASSLYGEIETQYF
15	TRBJ2-2	TRBV5-1	CASSFSTGGTGELFF
12	TRBJ1-1	TRBV29-1	CSVSGGDTEAFF
15	TRBJ1-2	TRBV28	CASSSPPGQGFGYTF
14	TRBJ1-2	TRBV6-2/TRBV6-3	CASSYLTDLYGYTF
15	TRBJ1-5	TRBV19	CASSIGLGSNQPQHF
11	TRBJ1-1	TRBV2	CACLRTGEAFF
11	TRBJ1-5	TRBV24-1	CATSRGQPQHF
14	TRBJ2-1	TRBV6-5	CASSYLGPYNEQFF
13	TRBJ1-1	TRBV7-2	CASSQQENTEAFF
17	TRBJ2-1	TRBV7-6	CASSLAPSGNSYNEQFF
14	TRBJ1-5	TRBV5-1	CASSAGTQNQPQHF
15	TRBJ2-3	TRBV7-3	CASSPSGSSTDTQYF
14	TRBJ1-5	TRBV2	CASISGAPNQPQHF
11	TRBJ1-1	TRBV19	CASSSVGEAFF
14	TRBJ1-2	TRBV18	CASSISPGNYGYTF
12	TRBJ1-5	TRBV27	CASAGGAQPQHF
14	TRBJ1-5	TRBV30	CAWSPGQVNQPQHF
16	TRBJ1-3	TRBV4-3	CASSQGSGAAGNTIYF
14	TRBJ1-2	TRBV7-2	CASSSLGGDYGYTF
15	TRBJ2-7	TRBV18	CASSPTGNVLGEQYF
14	TRBJ2-7	TRBV6-5	CASSPGDTDYEQYF
14	TRBJ1-1	TRBV5-1	CASSSGQGNTEAFF
15	TRBJ2-7	TRBV25-1	CASSEYGVSSYEQYF